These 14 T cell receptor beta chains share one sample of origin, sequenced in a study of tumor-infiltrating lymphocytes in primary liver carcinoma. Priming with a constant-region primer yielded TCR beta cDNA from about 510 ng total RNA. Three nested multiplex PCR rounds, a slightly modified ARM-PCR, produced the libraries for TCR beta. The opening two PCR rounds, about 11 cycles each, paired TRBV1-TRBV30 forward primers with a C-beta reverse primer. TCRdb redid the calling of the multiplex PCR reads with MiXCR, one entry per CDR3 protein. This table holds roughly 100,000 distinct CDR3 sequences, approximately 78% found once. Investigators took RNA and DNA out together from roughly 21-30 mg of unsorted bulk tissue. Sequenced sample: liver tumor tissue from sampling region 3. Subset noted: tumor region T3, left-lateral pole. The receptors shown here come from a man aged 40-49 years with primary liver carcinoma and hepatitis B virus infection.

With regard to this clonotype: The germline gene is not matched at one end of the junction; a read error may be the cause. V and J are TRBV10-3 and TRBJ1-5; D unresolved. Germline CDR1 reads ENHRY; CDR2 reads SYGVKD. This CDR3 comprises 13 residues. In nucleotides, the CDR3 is TGTGCCATCAGTGGCGGGGAGAATCAGCCCCAGCACTTT. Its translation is CAISGGENQPQHF.

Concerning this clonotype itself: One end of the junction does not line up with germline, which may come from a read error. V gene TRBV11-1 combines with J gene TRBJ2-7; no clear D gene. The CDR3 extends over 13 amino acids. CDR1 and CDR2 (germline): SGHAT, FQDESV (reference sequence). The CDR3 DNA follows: TGTGCCAGCAGAGGGATGCGATCCTACGAGCACTACTTC. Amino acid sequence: CASRGMRSYEHYF. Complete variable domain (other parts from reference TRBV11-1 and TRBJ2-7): EAEVAQSPRYKITEKSQAVAFWCDPISGHATLYWYRQILGQGPELLVQFQDESVVDDSQLPKDRFSAERLKGVDSTLKIQPAELGDSAMYLCASRGMRSYEHYFGPGTRLTVT.

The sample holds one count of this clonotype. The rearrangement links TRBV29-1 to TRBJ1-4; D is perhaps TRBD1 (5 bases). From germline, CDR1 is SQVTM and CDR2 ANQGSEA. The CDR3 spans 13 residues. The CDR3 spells CGHMDGHNEKLFF. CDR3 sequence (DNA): TGCGGGCATATGGACGGACATAATGAAAAACTGTTTTTT. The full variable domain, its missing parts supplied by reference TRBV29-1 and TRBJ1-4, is SAVISQKPSRDICQRGTSLTIQCQVDSQVTMMFWYRQQPGQSLTLIATANQGSEATYESGFVIDKFPISRPNLTFSTLTVSNMSPEDSSIYLCGHMDGHNEKLFFGSGTQLSVL.

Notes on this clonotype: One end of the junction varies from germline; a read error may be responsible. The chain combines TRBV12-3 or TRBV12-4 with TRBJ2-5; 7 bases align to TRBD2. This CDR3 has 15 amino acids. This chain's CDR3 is CVSSSGGVNQETQYF. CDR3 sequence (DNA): TGTGTCAGCTCTAGCGGAGGGGTCAACCAAGAGACCCAGTACTTC.

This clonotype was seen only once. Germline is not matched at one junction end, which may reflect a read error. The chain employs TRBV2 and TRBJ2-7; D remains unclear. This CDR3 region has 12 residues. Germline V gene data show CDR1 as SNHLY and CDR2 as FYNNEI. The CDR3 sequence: CASSDYLYEQYF. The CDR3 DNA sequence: TGTGCCAGCAGTGATTACCTTTACGAGCAGTATTTC.

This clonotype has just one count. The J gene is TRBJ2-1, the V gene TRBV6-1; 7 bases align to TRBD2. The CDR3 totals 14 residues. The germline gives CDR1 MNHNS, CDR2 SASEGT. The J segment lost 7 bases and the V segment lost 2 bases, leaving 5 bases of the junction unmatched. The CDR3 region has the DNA TGTGCCAGCAGTGAATTAGCGGGTATAAATGAGCAGTTCTTC. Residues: CASSELAGINEQFF.

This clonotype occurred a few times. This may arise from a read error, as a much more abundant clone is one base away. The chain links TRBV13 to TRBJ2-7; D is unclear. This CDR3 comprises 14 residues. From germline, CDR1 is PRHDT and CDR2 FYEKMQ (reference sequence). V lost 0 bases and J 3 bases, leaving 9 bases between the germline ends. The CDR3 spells CASSLGASNYEQYF. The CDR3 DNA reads TGTGCCAGCAGCTTAGGGGCGAGTAACTACGAGCAGTACTTC.

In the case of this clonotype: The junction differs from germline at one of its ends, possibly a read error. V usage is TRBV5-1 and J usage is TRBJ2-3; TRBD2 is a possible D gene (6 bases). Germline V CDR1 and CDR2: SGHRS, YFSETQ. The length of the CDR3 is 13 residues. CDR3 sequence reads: CASSFGSMDTQYF. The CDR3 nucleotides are TGCGCTAGCAGCTTCGGGAGCATGGATACGCAGTATTTT.

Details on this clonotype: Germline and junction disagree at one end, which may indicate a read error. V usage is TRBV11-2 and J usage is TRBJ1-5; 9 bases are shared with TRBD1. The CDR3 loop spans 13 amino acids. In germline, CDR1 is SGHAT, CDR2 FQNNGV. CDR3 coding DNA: TGTGCCAGAGGACAGGGGCCCCAGGAACCCCAACATTTT. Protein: CARGQGPQEPQHF.

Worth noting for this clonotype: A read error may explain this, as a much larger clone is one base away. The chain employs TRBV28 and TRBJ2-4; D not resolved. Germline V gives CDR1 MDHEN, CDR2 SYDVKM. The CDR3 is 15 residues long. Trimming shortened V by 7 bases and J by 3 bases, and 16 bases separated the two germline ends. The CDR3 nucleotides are TGTGCCAGCATTTCCCCCGGGCCTATCAAAAACATTCAGTACTTC. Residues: CASISPGPIKNIQYF.

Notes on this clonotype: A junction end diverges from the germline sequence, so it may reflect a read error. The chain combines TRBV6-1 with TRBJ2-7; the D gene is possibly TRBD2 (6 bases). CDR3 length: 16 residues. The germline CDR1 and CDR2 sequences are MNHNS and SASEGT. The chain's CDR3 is CASGERSGTEGYEQYF. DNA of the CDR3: TGTGCCAGCGGTGAAAGGTCGGGGACGGAGGGGTACGAGCAGTACTTC.

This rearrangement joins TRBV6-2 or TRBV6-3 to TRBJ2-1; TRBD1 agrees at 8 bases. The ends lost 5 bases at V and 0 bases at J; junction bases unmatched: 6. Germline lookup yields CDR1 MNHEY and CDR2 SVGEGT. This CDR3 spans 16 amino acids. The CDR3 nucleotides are TGTGCCAGCAGTCTGCCGGGACAGGACTCCTACAATGAGCAGTTCTTC. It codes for CASSLPGQDSYNEQFF.

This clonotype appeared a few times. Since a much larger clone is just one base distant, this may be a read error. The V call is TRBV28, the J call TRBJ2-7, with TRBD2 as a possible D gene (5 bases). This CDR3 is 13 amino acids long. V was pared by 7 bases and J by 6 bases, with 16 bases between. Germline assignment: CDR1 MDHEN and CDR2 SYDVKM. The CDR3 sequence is CASTRDVFGEQYF. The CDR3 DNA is TGTGCCAGCACTCGGGATGTTTTTGGCGAGCAGTACTTC.

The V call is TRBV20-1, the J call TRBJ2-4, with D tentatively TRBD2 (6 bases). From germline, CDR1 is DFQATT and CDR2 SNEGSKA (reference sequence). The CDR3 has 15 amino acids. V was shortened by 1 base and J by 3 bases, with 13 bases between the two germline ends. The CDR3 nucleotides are TGCAGTGCTAGAGGTCCGCGGGATTACAAAAACATTCAGTACTTC. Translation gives CSARGPRDYKNIQYF.